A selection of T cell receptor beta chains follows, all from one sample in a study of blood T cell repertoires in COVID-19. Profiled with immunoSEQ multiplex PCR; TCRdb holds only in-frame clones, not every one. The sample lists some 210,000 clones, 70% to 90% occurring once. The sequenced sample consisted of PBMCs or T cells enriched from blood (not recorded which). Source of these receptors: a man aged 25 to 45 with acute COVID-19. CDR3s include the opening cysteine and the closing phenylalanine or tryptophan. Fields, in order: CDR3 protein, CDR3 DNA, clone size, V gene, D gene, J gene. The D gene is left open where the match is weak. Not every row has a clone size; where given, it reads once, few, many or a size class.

CDR3 protein: CASSEDRGRNQPQHF
CDR3 DNA: TGTGCCAGCAGTGAAGACAGGGGCAGGAATCAGCCCCAGCATTTT
clone size: NA
V gene: TRBV2
D gene: TRBD1
J gene: TRBJ1-5

CDR3 protein: CASNTQGTYEQYF
CDR3 DNA: TGTGCCAGCAACACCCAGGGGACCTACGAGCAGTACTTC
clone size: NA
V gene: TRBV28
D gene: NA
J gene: TRBJ2-7

CDR3 protein: CASSYTRTGAYEQYF
CDR3 DNA: TGTGCCAGCAGTTACACCCGGACAGGGGCCTACGAGCAGTACTTC
clone size: NA
V gene: TRBV6-5
D gene: TRBD1
J gene: TRBJ2-7

CDR3 protein: CASSSEGQGLYYQPQHF
CDR3 DNA: TGTGCCAGTAGTTCAGAAGGACAGGGCCTATACTATCAGCCCCAGCATTTT
clone size: NA
V gene: TRBV19
D gene: TRBD1
J gene: TRBJ1-5

CDR3 protein: CASTGDGRWQPQHF
CDR3 DNA: TGTGCCAGCACAGGGGACGGGCGTTGGCAGCCCCAGCATTTT
clone size: once
V gene: TRBV6-5
D gene: NA
J gene: TRBJ1-5

CDR3 protein: CSVEFGQGSNGYTF
CDR3 DNA: TGCAGCGTTGAATTTGGACAGGGATCAAACGGCTACACCTTC
clone size: NA
V gene: TRBV29-1
D gene: TRBD1
J gene: TRBJ1-2

CDR3 protein: CASSSGQGGGANVLTF
CDR3 DNA: TGCGCCAGCAGCTCCGGACAGGGCGGTGGGGCCAACGTCCTGACTTTC
clone size: once
V gene: TRBV5-1
D gene: TRBD1
J gene: TRBJ2-6

CDR3 protein: CASRKTPTTDTQYF
CDR3 DNA: TGCGCCAGCAGAAAGACACCAACCACAGATACGCAGTATTTT
clone size: NA
V gene: TRBV5-1
D gene: NA
J gene: TRBJ2-3

CDR3 protein: CASSFSGGDPDTQYF
CDR3 DNA: TGCGCCAGCAGCTTTAGCGGGGGGGACCCAGATACGCAGTATTTT
clone size: NA
V gene: TRBV5-1
D gene: TRBD2
J gene: TRBJ2-3

CDR3 protein: CASSLAGGSNEQFF
CDR3 DNA: TGTGCCAGCAGCTTAGCGGGGGGGTCGAATGAGCAGTTCTTC
clone size: NA
V gene: TRBV7-3
D gene: TRBD2
J gene: TRBJ2-1

CDR3 protein: CASSPGTGTRNEQFF
CDR3 DNA: TGTGCCAGCTCACCTGGGACAGGGACGAGGAATGAGCAGTTCTTC
clone size: NA
V gene: TRBV18
D gene: TRBD1
J gene: TRBJ2-1

CDR3 protein: CASSETGVGGGYEQYF
CDR3 DNA: TGTGCCAGCAGTGAAACAGGCGTAGGGGGGGGCTACGAGCAGTACTTC
clone size: NA
V gene: TRBV6-1
D gene: NA
J gene: TRBJ2-7

CDR3 protein: CASSQATGSSGNTIYF
CDR3 DNA: TGCGCCAGCAGCCAAGCCACAGGGAGCTCTGGAAACACCATATATTTT
clone size: NA
V gene: TRBV4-1
D gene: NA
J gene: TRBJ1-3

CDR3 protein: CASSLGQGMNTEAFF
CDR3 DNA: TGTGCCAGCAGCTTAGGTCAGGGTATGAACACTGAAGCTTTCTTT
clone size: NA
V gene: TRBV11-1
D gene: NA
J gene: TRBJ1-1

CDR3 protein: CATSDRADRAGYGYTF
CDR3 DNA: TGTGCCACCAGTGACCGAGCGGACAGGGCGGGCTATGGCTACACCTTC
clone size: NA
V gene: TRBV24-1
D gene: TRBD1
J gene: TRBJ1-2

CDR3 protein: CASSLTGTNTGELFF
CDR3 DNA: TGTGCCAGCAGCTTAACGGGCACCAACACCGGGGAGCTGTTTTTT
clone size: NA
V gene: TRBV7-3
D gene: NA
J gene: TRBJ2-2

CDR3 protein: CASSRDRPGPYNEQFF
CDR3 DNA: TGTGCCAGCTCACGCGACAGGCCCGGACCCTACAATGAGCAGTTCTTC
clone size: NA
V gene: TRBV18
D gene: NA
J gene: TRBJ2-1

CDR3 protein: CASSRGLAGTYNEQFF
CDR3 DNA: TGCGCCAGCAGTAGGGGACTAGCGGGGACCTACAATGAGCAGTTCTTC
clone size: NA
V gene: TRBV5-1
D gene: TRBD2
J gene: TRBJ2-1

CDR3 protein: CASSVTGTGGGGQYF
CDR3 DNA: TGTGCCAGCAGTGTCACCGGGACAGGGGGCGGAGGGCAGTACTTC
clone size: NA
V gene: TRBV25-1
D gene: TRBD1
J gene: TRBJ2-7

CDR3 protein: CASSESGEALRGYTF
CDR3 DNA: TGCGCCAGCAGTGAGTCGGGAGAGGCTCTGAGGGGCTACACCTTC
clone size: NA
V gene: TRBV10-2
D gene: NA
J gene: TRBJ1-2

CDR3 protein: CASSLEGTGGETQYF
CDR3 DNA: TGTGCCAGCAGCTTAGAGGGGACGGGAGGGGAGACCCAGTACTTC
clone size: NA
V gene: TRBV7-9
D gene: TRBD2
J gene: TRBJ2-5

CDR3 protein: CAWGRDTPEAFF
CDR3 DNA: TGTGCCTGGGGCCGGGACACCCCTGAAGCTTTCTTT
clone size: NA
V gene: TRBV30
D gene: NA
J gene: TRBJ1-1

CDR3 protein: CASSEEGFQPQHF
CDR3 DNA: TGTGCCAGCAGCGAGGAGGGTTTTCAGCCCCAGCATTTT
clone size: NA
V gene: TRBV9
D gene: NA
J gene: TRBJ1-5

CDR3 protein: CSDINRVGYGYTF
CDR3 DNA: TGCAGCGATATCAACAGGGTTGGATATGGCTACACCTTC
clone size: few
V gene: TRBV29-1
D gene: NA
J gene: TRBJ1-2

CDR3 protein: CATSTGFFSGYTF
CDR3 DNA: TGTGCCACCAGCACGGGATTTTTTTCCGGCTACACCTTC
clone size: NA
V gene: TRBV15
D gene: NA
J gene: TRBJ1-2

CDR3 protein: CASSPDAGLAGAGETQYF
CDR3 DNA: TGTGCCAGCAGCCCAGACGCGGGACTAGCGGGGGCCGGGGAGACCCAGTACTTC
clone size: NA
V gene: TRBV4-2
D gene: TRBD2
J gene: TRBJ2-5

CDR3 protein: CASSLAPTRGETQYF
CDR3 DNA: TGTGCCAGCAGCTTAGCGCCGACTAGAGGCGAGACCCAGTACTTC
clone size: NA
V gene: TRBV7-2
D gene: NA
J gene: TRBJ2-5

CDR3 protein: CASSFFPGTGQYEQYF
CDR3 DNA: TGTGCCAGCAGTTTCTTCCCCGGGACAGGGCAATACGAGCAGTACTTC
clone size: NA
V gene: TRBV6-5
D gene: TRBD1
J gene: TRBJ2-7

CDR3 protein: CASGLGGVGRDTQYF
CDR3 DNA: TGTGCTAGTGGTTTGGGCGGGGTGGGGAGAGATACGCAGTATTTT
clone size: NA
V gene: TRBV12-5
D gene: NA
J gene: TRBJ2-3

CDR3 protein: CASSLQGSLDEQYF
CDR3 DNA: TGTGCCAGCAGCCTACAGGGGTCCTTGGACGAGCAGTACTTC
clone size: NA
V gene: TRBV6-5
D gene: TRBD1
J gene: TRBJ2-7

CDR3 protein: CASSPRGTYEQYF
CDR3 DNA: TGTGCCAGCAGCCCTCGAGGGACCTACGAGCAGTACTTC
clone size: NA
V gene: TRBV7-9
D gene: NA
J gene: TRBJ2-7

CDR3 protein: CASSLSGQTNTGELFF
CDR3 DNA: TGCGCCAGCAGCTTGTCGGGACAGACGAACACCGGGGAGCTGTTTTTT
clone size: few
V gene: TRBV5-1
D gene: TRBD1
J gene: TRBJ2-2

CDR3 protein: CASSFSGTGKGNEQFF
CDR3 DNA: TGTGCCAGCAGCTTTTCAGGGACAGGGAAAGGGAATGAGCAGTTCTTC
clone size: NA
V gene: TRBV7-3
D gene: TRBD1
J gene: TRBJ2-1

CDR3 protein: CATSDSLRGNEQFF
CDR3 DNA: TGTGCCACCAGTGATTCCCTACGGGGAAATGAGCAGTTCTTC
clone size: NA
V gene: TRBV24-1
D gene: NA
J gene: TRBJ2-1

CDR3 protein: CASRSRWRVYYEQYF
CDR3 DNA: TGTGCCAGCAGGAGCAGGTGGAGGGTCTACTACGAGCAGTACTTC
clone size: NA
V gene: TRBV21-1
D gene: NA
J gene: TRBJ2-7

CDR3 protein: CAITEGSSTDTQYF
CDR3 DNA: TGTGCCATCACCGAGGGCTCTAGCACAGATACGCAGTATTTT
clone size: NA
V gene: TRBV10-3
D gene: NA
J gene: TRBJ2-3

CDR3 protein: CSASSTGQEKYSNQPQHF
CDR3 DNA: TGCAGTGCTAGTTCCACGGGACAGGAGAAATATAGCAATCAGCCCCAGCATTTT
clone size: NA
V gene: TRBV20-1
D gene: TRBD1
J gene: TRBJ1-5

CDR3 protein: CASGDRVDTQYF
CDR3 DNA: TGTGCCAGCGGAGACCGGGTAGATACGCAGTATTTT
clone size: NA
V gene: TRBV5-5
D gene: NA
J gene: TRBJ2-3

CDR3 protein: CASSLNAPEAFF
CDR3 DNA: TGTGCCAGCAGCTTAAACGCGCCTGAAGCTTTCTTT
clone size: NA
V gene: TRBV7-9
D gene: NA
J gene: TRBJ1-1

CDR3 protein: CASSIDSGQGSPLHF
CDR3 DNA: TGTGCCAGTAGTATAGATTCGGGACAGGGATCACCCCTCCACTTT
clone size: few
V gene: TRBV19
D gene: TRBD1
J gene: TRBJ1-6

CDR3 protein: CASSEWDIGNTGELFF
CDR3 DNA: TGTGCCAGCAGTGAATGGGACATCGGGAACACCGGGGAGCTGTTTTTT
clone size: NA
V gene: TRBV25-1
D gene: NA
J gene: TRBJ2-2

CDR3 protein: CASSPRLRTGFVEKLFF
CDR3 DNA: TGTGCCAGCAGCCCCCGCCTTCGGACAGGGTTCGTAGAAAAACTGTTTTTT
clone size: NA
V gene: TRBV3-1/TRBV3-2
D gene: TRBD1
J gene: TRBJ1-4

CDR3 protein: CASSSGGTPQETQYF
CDR3 DNA: TGTGCCAGCAGCTCTGGAGGGACTCCGCAAGAGACCCAGTACTTC
clone size: NA
V gene: TRBV11-2
D gene: NA
J gene: TRBJ2-5